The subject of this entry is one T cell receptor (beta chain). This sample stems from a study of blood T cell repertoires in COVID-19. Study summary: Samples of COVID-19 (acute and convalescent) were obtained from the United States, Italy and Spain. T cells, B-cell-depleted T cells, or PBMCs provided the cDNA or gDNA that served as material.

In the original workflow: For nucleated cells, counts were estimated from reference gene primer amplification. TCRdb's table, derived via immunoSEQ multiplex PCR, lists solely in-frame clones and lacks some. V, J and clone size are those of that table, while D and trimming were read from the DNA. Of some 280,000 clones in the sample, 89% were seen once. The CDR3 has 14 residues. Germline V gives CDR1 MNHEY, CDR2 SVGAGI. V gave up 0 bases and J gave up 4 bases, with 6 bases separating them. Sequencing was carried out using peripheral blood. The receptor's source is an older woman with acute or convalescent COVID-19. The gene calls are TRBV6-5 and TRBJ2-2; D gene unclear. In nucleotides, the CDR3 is TGTGCCAGCAGTTACTCGAGATTCACCGGGGAGCTGTTTTTT. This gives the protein CASSYSRFTGELFF.